One T cell receptor (beta chain) is described in this entry. Its target is not known. TCRdb re-called the multiplex PCR reads through MiXCR, storing one row per CDR3 protein. The sample lists 150,000 to 200,000 distinct CDR3 sequences; approximately 33% were seen once. Per the germline V gene, CDR1 is LGHNA and CDR2 is YNFKEQ. Trimming stripped 8 bases from V and 0 bases from J, with 17 bases between. This CDR3 comprises 16 residues. This entry is derived from a study of breast tumors, draining lymph nodes, adjacent tissues. General study points: Tumor and nontumor repertoires were significantly more similar in luminal-like than in basal-like breast cancer. Tumor T cell lymph node origin was a supported hypothesis, not proven. Tumor repertoires ranked between lymph nodes and nontumor tissue in diversity, with V and J gene preferences.

Axillary draining lymph nodes of breast cancer patients supplied the node samples. The sequencing input was axillary lymph node tissue. The chain has TRBV4-2 and TRBJ2-4; TRBD1 or TRBD2 may be the D gene (7 bases each). This clonotype originated in a female donor with breast cancer. Some clones in this sample may be carry-over from other donors' samples. The CDR3 protein is CASGQGGRLAKNIQYF. Here the CDR3 DNA reads TGTGCCAGCGGTCAGGGGGGGAGACTAGCCAAAAACATTCAGTACTTC.